This T cell receptor (beta chain) is drawn from a study of T-cell reconstitution after alpha-beta-depleted transplantation in children. There are many counts of this clonotype. This sample's TCRbeta library carried unique molecular identifier barcodes. Each CDR3 protein is one row after TCRdb ran MiXCR on the PCR reads. The data show hundreds of thousands of distinct CDR3 sequences, about 12% seen once. The CDR3 length is 13 residues. Germline CDR1 SGDLS, CDR2 YYNGEE. V was trimmed by 3 bases and J by 5 bases, leaving 9 bases between them. The starting material was PBMCs from the stem cell graft donor, obtained from the stem cell graft. The source is a human donor who donated a stem cell graft to a child with acute lymphoblastic leukemia. The V gene is TRBV9, the J gene TRBJ1-5; D unclear. CDR3 amino acids: CASSAGLDQPQHF. CDR3 coding DNA: TGTGCCAGCAGCGCAGGACTCGATCAGCCCCAGCATTTT. The whole variable domain, remainder taken from reference TRBV9 and TRBJ1-5, is DSGVTQTPKHLITATGQRVTLRCSPRSGDLSVYWYQQSLDQGLQFLIQYYNGEERAKGNILERFSAQQFPDLHSELNLSSLELGDSALYFCASSAGLDQPQHFGDGTRLSIL.